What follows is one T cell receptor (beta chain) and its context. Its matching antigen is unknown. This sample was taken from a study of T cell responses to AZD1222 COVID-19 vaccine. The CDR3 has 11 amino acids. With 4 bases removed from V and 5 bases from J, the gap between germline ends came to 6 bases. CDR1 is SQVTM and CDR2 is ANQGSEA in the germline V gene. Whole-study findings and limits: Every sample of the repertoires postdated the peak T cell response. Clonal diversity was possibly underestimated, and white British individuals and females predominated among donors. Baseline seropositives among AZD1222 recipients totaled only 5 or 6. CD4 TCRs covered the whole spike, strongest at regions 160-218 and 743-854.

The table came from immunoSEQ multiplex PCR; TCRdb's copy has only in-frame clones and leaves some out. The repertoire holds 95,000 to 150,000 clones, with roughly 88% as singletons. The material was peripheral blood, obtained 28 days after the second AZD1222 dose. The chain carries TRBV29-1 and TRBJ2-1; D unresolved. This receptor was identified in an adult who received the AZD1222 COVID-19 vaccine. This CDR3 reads CSVARHNEQFF. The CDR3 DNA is TGCAGCGTTGCCCGTCACAATGAGCAGTTCTTC.